Following are 27 T cell receptor beta chains from one sample sequenced in a study of blood T cell repertoires in COVID-19. Using immunoSEQ multiplex PCR, the repertoire was profiled, and TCRdb retains in-frame clones only, with some absent. The sample shows 200,000 to 250,000 clones, around 90% of them seen only once. Material: PBMCs or T cells enriched from blood (not recorded which). The receptors stem from a man younger than 40 who had recovered from COVID-19.

This rearrangement joins TRBV11-3 to TRBJ2-7; D possibly corresponds to TRBD1 (5 bases). Trimming removed 4 bases at V and 6 bases at J, with 10 bases between. The CDR3 has 12 residues. Looked up from germline, CDR1 is SGHNT and CDR2 is YENEEA. CDR3 sequence (DNA): TGTGCCAGCAGCTCAAACCAGGGCGAGCAGTACTTC. It encodes CASSSNQGEQYF. The full variable domain, its missing parts supplied by reference TRBV11-3 and TRBJ2-7, is EAGVVQSPRYKIIEKKQPVAFWCNPISGHNTLYWYLQNLGQGPELLIRYENEEAVDDSQLPKDRFSAERLKGVDSTLKIQPAELGDSAVYLCASSSNQGEQYFGPGTRLTVT.

The chain recombines TRBV7-3 with TRBJ1-1, with D possibly matching TRBD1 (5 bases). The CDR3 has 14 residues. Trimming removed 3 bases from V and 1 base from J, with 9 bases in between. The V gene's germline CDR1 is SGHTA and CDR2 FQGTGA. The CDR3 DNA is TGTGCCAGCAGCTTTGGTACAGGGAACACTGAAGCTTTCTTT. This codes for CASSFGTGNTEAFF.

The rearrangement links TRBV30 to TRBJ2-1; 10 bases align to TRBD1. Unmatched junction bases numbered 6, after V lost 3 bases and J lost 4 bases. This CDR3 has 15 residues. From germline, CDR1 is GTSNPN and CDR2 SVGIG (reference sequence). The CDR3 sequence: CAWRRGQGEYNEQFF. DNA for the CDR3: TGTGCCTGGAGAAGAGGACAGGGGGAGTACAATGAGCAGTTCTTC.

This rearrangement joins TRBV6-5 to TRBJ2-3; 8 bases match TRBD2. J gave up 3 bases and V 4 bases, and 3 bases lay outside the gene matches. The CDR3 extends over 14 amino acids. Germline V gene lookup returns CDR1 MNHEY and CDR2 SVGAGI. The CDR3 sequence is CASSSKRETDTQYF. DNA for the CDR3: TGTGCCAGCAGTTCCAAGCGGGAGACAGATACGCAGTATTTT.

This clone appeared once. The V call is TRBV7-2, the J call TRBJ2-7; TRBD1 is a possible D gene (6 bases). The ends were cut back, 3 bases at V and 4 bases at J, with 13 bases in the middle. Germline V CDR1 and CDR2: SGHTA, FQGNSA. There are 14 residues in the CDR3. Written as DNA, the CDR3 is TGTGCCAGCAGCTTGTACCAAACAGGGTACGAGCAGTACTTC. It yields the protein CASSLYQTGYEQYF. The full variable domain, in which reference TRBV7-2 and TRBJ2-7 provide the parts outside the CDR3, is GAGVSQSPSNKVTEKGKDVELRCDPISGHTALYWYRQSLGQGLEFLIYFQGNSAPDKSGLPSDRFSAERTGGSVSTLTIQRTQQEDSAVYLCASSLYQTGYEQYFGPGTRLTVT.

The table lists this clone with a few counts. CDR3 in amino acids: CASGSNSGLTGELFF. CDR3 coding DNA: TGTGCTAGTGGTTCCAATAGCGGGCTCACCGGGGAGCTGTTTTTT. The chain uses TRBV12-5 and TRBJ2-2, with 7 bases fitting TRBD2. The V and J ends lost 4 bases and 4 bases, in that order; junction bases with no gene match: 6. The CDR3 runs 15 residues. From germline, CDR1 is LGHNT and CDR2 FRNRAP.

This clone is a singleton in its sample. The chain has TRBV5-6 and TRBJ2-3, with 10 bases fitting TRBD2. The CDR3 extends over 16 amino acids. Germline CDR1 reads SGHDT; CDR2 reads YYEEEE. V shed 2 bases and J 5 bases; nucleotides not matched to a gene: 8. The CDR3 sequence: CASSFLLAGGGDTQYF. CDR3 nucleotides: TGTGCCAGCAGCTTTTTGTTAGCGGGAGGAGGAGATACGCAGTATTTT.

This chain joins TRBV14 and TRBJ2-2; 9 positions agree with TRBD1. This CDR3 contains 18 residues. J was trimmed by 3 bases and V by 3 bases; bases with no gene match: 11. CDR1 is SGHDN, CDR2 FVKESK, per germline. This CDR3 is CASSQSRDRVRYTGELFF. The CDR3 DNA reads as TGTGCCAGCAGCCAGTCCCGGGACAGGGTCCGGTACACCGGGGAGCTGTTTTTT.

This chain links TRBV6-5 with TRBJ2-7; 8 bases map to TRBD2. Germline values: CDR1 MNHEY, CDR2 SVGAGI. CDR3 length: 16 residues. The J segment lost 0 bases and the V segment lost 0 bases, leaving 4 bases of the junction unmatched. The CDR3 here is CASSYSRAGGSYEQYF. CDR3 nucleotides: TGTGCCAGCAGTTACTCTAGGGCGGGGGGCTCCTACGAGCAGTACTTC.

The chain links TRBV7-9 to TRBJ1-1; D not resolved. The CDR3 runs 14 residues. CDR1 SEHNR and CDR2 FQNEAQ come from the germline V gene (reference sequence). V lost 8 bases to trimming and J lost 6 bases, with 19 bases between them. The CDR3 sequence: CASEAGFLSPEAFF. CDR3 sequence (DNA): TGTGCCAGCGAGGCCGGGTTTTTAAGCCCTGAAGCTTTCTTT.

The rearrangement joins TRBV6-2 or TRBV6-3 to TRBJ2-5; D possibly corresponds to TRBD1 (6 bases). V gave up 6 bases and J gave up 5 bases, with 13 bases separating them. CDR1 is MNHEY, CDR2 SVGEGT, per germline. The CDR3 sequence is 13 residues long. The CDR3 sequence: CASSRQARETQYF. The CDR3 coding sequence is TGTGCCAGCAGCAGACAGGCCAGGGAGACCCAGTACTTC.

DNA for the CDR3: TGTGCCAGCAGTAATACAGCCTACGAGCAGTACTTC. It yields the protein CASSNTAYEQYF. V is TRBV28 and J is TRBJ2-7; no clear D. The CDR3 covers 12 residues. Trimming pared 5 bases from V and 2 bases from J, leaving 7 bases between. The germline V gene has CDR1 MDHEN and CDR2 SYDVKM.

This clone has just one count. V gene TRBV11-2 combines with J gene TRBJ2-1; TRBD2 agrees at 11 bases. Germline V gives CDR1 SGHAT, CDR2 FQNNGV. This CDR3 has 15 amino acids. V shed 6 bases and J 4 bases; nucleotides not matched to a gene: 5. The CDR3 loop reads CASRRLAGKYNEQFF. CDR3 DNA sequence: TGTGCCAGCAGACGACTAGCGGGGAAGTACAATGAGCAGTTCTTC.

Only one count was recorded for this clone. The rearrangement uses TRBV5-1 and TRBJ2-1; 11 bases map to TRBD1. V was pared by 4 bases and J by 7 bases, with 13 bases of the junction left unmatched. Germline V lookup: CDR1 SGHRS, CDR2 YFSETQ. This CDR3 contains 17 residues. CDR3 DNA: TGCGCCAGCAGCCCTATCCCGACCGGGACAGGGGGAAATGAGCAGTTCTTC. Protein: CASSPIPTGTGGNEQFF.

This clone was detected only a few times. The gene calls are TRBV7-9 and TRBJ2-3; 11 bases line up with TRBD2. This CDR3 is 14 amino acids long. V lost 9 bases to trimming and J lost 4 bases; unmatched junction nucleotides: 6. Germline V lookup: CDR1 SEHNR, CDR2 FQNEAQ (reference sequence). DNA for the CDR3: TGTGCCAGAGCTACTAGCGGGAGTCCAGATACGCAGTATTTT. This codes for CARATSGSPDTQYF.

The chain has TRBV4-1 and TRBJ2-1; D may be TRBD1 (5 bases). This CDR3 spans 16 amino acids. CDR1 is MGHRA and CDR2 is YSYEKL in the germline V gene. Trimming cost V 0 bases and J 0 bases, with 9 bases left between them. CDR3 bases: TGCGCCAGCAGCCAAGAGAAGGGGCCCTCCTACAATGAGCAGTTCTTC. It encodes CASSQEKGPSYNEQFF.

This clone was observed once. The gene calls are TRBV7-2 and TRBJ1-3, with a tentative D call TRBD1 (6 bases). The germline V gene encodes CDR1 SGHTA and CDR2 FQGNSA. There are 17 residues in the CDR3. The V end lost 2 bases, the J end lost 4 bases, and 18 bases lay between the germline ends. The chain's CDR3 is CASSLIGDKSSGNTIYF. The CDR3 coding sequence is TGTGCCAGCAGCTTAATAGGGGACAAGTCTTCAGGAAACACCATATATTTT.

This clone was seen a few times. The CDR3 DNA is TGTGCCAGCAGTGAAGGGCCGAACACTGAAGCTTTCTTT. Its translation is CASSEGPNTEAFF. The chain employs TRBV2 and TRBJ1-1; D is ambiguous. Trimming stripped 1 base from V and 1 base from J, with 4 bases between. Looked up from germline, CDR1 is SNHLY and CDR2 is FYNNEI. This CDR3 is 13 amino acids long.

This clone has a handful of counts. V gene TRBV7-6 combines with J gene TRBJ2-2; D unresolved. Germline V CDR1 and CDR2: SGHVS, FNYEAQ. The ends were cut back, 2 bases at V and 4 bases at J, with 11 bases in the middle. This CDR3 spans 15 amino acids. The CDR3 DNA is TGTGCCAGCAGCTTATCAAGACCGGGCACCGGGGAGCTGTTTTTT. It encodes CASSLSRPGTGELFF. The complete variable domain, with remaining parts taken from reference TRBV7-6 and TRBJ2-2, reads GAGVSQSPRYKVTKRGQDVALRCDPISGHVSLYWYRQALGQGPEFLTYFNYEAQQDKSGLPNDRFSAERPEGSISTLTIQRTEQRDSAMYRCASSLSRPGTGELFFGEGSRLTVL.

The chain carries TRBV7-2 and TRBJ2-3; TRBD1 might be the D (6 bases). The CDR3 sequence is 14 residues long. The germline CDR1 and CDR2 sequences are SGHTA and FQGNSA. The V end lost 4 bases, the J end lost 2 bases, and 10 bases lay between the germline ends. The CDR3 region has the DNA TGTGCCAGCAGCTCGGACAGACCCACAGATACGCAGTATTTT. It is translated as CASSSDRPTDTQYF.

The rearrangement joins TRBV29-1 to TRBJ1-2, with D possibly matching TRBD1 (5 bases). Trimming cost V 6 bases and J 3 bases, with 11 bases left between them. Germline V CDR1 and CDR2: SQVTM, ANQGSEA. This CDR3 has 12 residues. The CDR3 DNA follows: TGCAGCGTATCGCCGGGGGACTATGGCTACACCTTC. Its translation: CSVSPGDYGYTF.

This clone came up once. The V gene is TRBV18, the J gene TRBJ2-6; 9 bases are a match to TRBD1. CDR1 and CDR2 (germline): KGHSH, LQKENI. Trimming took 5 bases from V and 2 from J; bases not matched to a gene: 4. The CDR3 has 16 residues. CDR3 DNA: TGTGCCAGCTCAGAACAGGGGGCCACTGGGGCCAACGTCCTGACTTTC. Its translation: CASSEQGATGANVLTF.

The chain is built from TRBV19 and TRBJ2-2, with D tentatively TRBD2 (5 bases). The CDR3 has 16 amino acids. The germline CDR1 and CDR2 sequences are LNHDA and SQIVND (reference sequence). Trimming removed 1 base at V and 2 bases at J, with 11 bases between. The CDR3 sequence: CASSIVSLANTGELFF. CDR3 bases: TGTGCCAGTAGTATAGTTAGCCTAGCTAACACCGGGGAGCTGTTTTTT. Variable domain in full (rest from reference TRBV19 and TRBJ2-2): DGGITQSPKYLFRKEGQNVTLSCEQNLNHDAMYWYRQDPGQGLRLIYYSQIVNDFQKGDIAEGYSVSREKKESFPLTVTSAQKNPTAFYLCASSIVSLANTGELFFGEGSRLTVL.

This chain links TRBV19 with TRBJ2-7, with 9 bases aligning to TRBD2. Germline CDR1 reads LNHDA; CDR2 reads SQIVND (reference sequence). CDR3 length: 14 amino acids. V lost 3 bases, J lost 7 bases, and 7 bases stayed unmatched. CDR3 in amino acids: CASSIVAGVGEQYF. The DNA for the CDR3 is TGTGCCAGTAGTATTGTAGCGGGAGTGGGGGAGCAGTACTTC.

The CDR3 DNA follows: TGTGCCAGCAGCTTTAGACAGGGTGGAACTAATGGCTACACCTTC. This codes for CASSFRQGGTNGYTF. The chain carries TRBV11-2 and TRBJ1-2, with 7 bases that match TRBD1. V gave up 3 bases and J gave up 6 bases; unmatched junction bases: 10. The CDR3 totals 15 residues. CDR1 is SGHAT and CDR2 is FQNNGV in the germline V gene. Full variable domain (outside the CDR3, taken from reference TRBV11-2 and TRBJ1-2): EAGVAQSPRYKIIEKRQSVAFWCNPISGHATLYWYQQILGQGPKLLIQFQNNGVVDDSQLPKDRFSAERLKGVDSTLKIQPAKLEDSAVYLCASSFRQGGTNGYTFGSGTRLTVV.

The chain joins TRBV28 to TRBJ1-2, with D unresolved. The V and J ends lost 5 bases and 8 bases respectively, with 15 bases between them. This CDR3 comprises 13 residues. The germline gives CDR1 MDHEN, CDR2 SYDVKM. Written as DNA, the CDR3 is TGTGCCAGCAGTAACTCAAACGCGGGAGGCTACACCTTC. Translation gives CASSNSNAGGYTF.

This sequence joins TRBV18 and TRBJ1-2; possible D gene TRBD1, 6 bases. The V and J ends lost 2 bases and 7 bases respectively, with 11 bases between them. This CDR3 is built from 13 residues. Germline CDR1 KGHSH, CDR2 LQKENI. CDR3 region: CASSPKGVSGYTF. The CDR3 bases are TGTGCCAGCTCACCAAAGGGGGTGAGTGGCTACACCTTC.